The rows below give T cell receptor beta chains drawn from one sample of a study of regulatory T cells in long-lasting Graves disease. In TCRdb, the multiplex PCR reads were re-called with MiXCR into one record per CDR3 protein. This sample has fewer than 450,000 distinct CDR3 sequences, with about 15% found just once. These same records also appear under a second study, on T cells in Graves' hyperthyroidism and ophthalmopathy.

The specimen comprised peripheral blood mononuclear cells (PBMCs), sampled at new diagnosis, from a patient treated with antithyroid drugs. The receptors come from a woman aged 40 to 49 with Graves disease. The CDR3 runs from the conserved cysteine through the conserved F or W. Clone size, where shown, is once, few, many, or a class for clones that have expanded.

j_call v_call clone_size cdr3_aa
TRBJ2-1 TRBV25-1 . CASSDPTSASSYNEQFF
TRBJ2-5 TRBV20-1 few CSAPFDRAPWETQYF
TRBJ2-5 TRBV5-6 . CASSLEEVISNQETQYF
TRBJ2-2 TRBV6-1 many CASSERGYTGELFF
TRBJ1-2 TRBV19 once CASSIQDRVDYGYTF
TRBJ2-2 TRBV28 many CASSNRDWNTGELFF
TRBJ1-4 TRBV5-4 few CASSTRGGEKLFF
TRBJ2-1 TRBV29-1 many CSARGLADSYNEQFF
TRBJ2-7 TRBV5-6 many CASSFGDWVYEQYF
TRBJ2-7 TRBV20-1 many CSAYRVADLPYEQYF
TRBJ2-7 TRBV19 . CASSGTGLDEQYF
TRBJ2-1 TRBV7-9 few CASSPTAGTSGKDEQFF
TRBJ1-2 TRBV30 many CAWRIQGGYGYTF
TRBJ2-1 TRBV20-1 . CSARSQAGWVTSYSEQFF
TRBJ2-7 TRBV28 few CASSSIGPRPYEQYF
TRBJ1-1 TRBV5-6 . CASSLYQAQNTEAFF
. TRBV2 . CGGSGERFSEQFF
. TRBV19 few CAITDGRISEQFF
TRBJ2-7 TRBV12-3/TRBV12-4 medium-sized CASSPTDRIHEQYF
TRBJ2-7 TRBV28 many CASSRTGGGEQYF
TRBJ2-3 TRBV27 . CACSDGRAWDTQYF
TRBJ2-1 TRBV12-3/TRBV12-4 many CASSLKGYNEQFF
. TRBV7-9 many CASSSNTPGTGTYNEQFF
TRBJ2-7 TRBV28 few CAICGEEQYF
TRBJ2-1 TRBV11-1 many CASSLADDYNEQFF
TRBJ2-7 TRBV6-2/TRBV6-3 . CASRTSGKIPYEQYF
TRBJ2-2 TRBV27 . CASSFLWGSGELFF
TRBJ2-3 TRBV7-6 many CASSSTSGTPDTQYF
TRBJ1-4 TRBV2 many CASMLDTYEKLFF
TRBJ2-5 TRBV7-3 . CASSSNRGETQYF
TRBJ1-1 TRBV6-5 many CASSYVQNTEAFF
TRBJ2-7 TRBV27 many CASSYTGGASYEQYF
TRBJ1-1 TRBV20-1 many CSAMDTGNTEAFF
TRBJ1-1 TRBV20-1 many CSARRGGLNTEAFF
TRBJ2-1 TRBV9 few CASSFRNSATHPPHEQFF
TRBJ2-3 TRBV28 few CASSFVLAPYTQYF
TRBJ1-2 TRBV5-1 many CASSVDSRDGYTF
TRBJ1-2 TRBV19 many CASSRSPGQGSYGYTF
TRBJ2-1 TRBV7-9 many CASSYWNEQFF
TRBJ1-2 TRBV27 . CASSSLLGTVKNYTF
TRBJ1-5 TRBV10-3 many CAISVGDQPQHF
TRBJ2-7 TRBV7-2 many CASSLPSGDEQYF